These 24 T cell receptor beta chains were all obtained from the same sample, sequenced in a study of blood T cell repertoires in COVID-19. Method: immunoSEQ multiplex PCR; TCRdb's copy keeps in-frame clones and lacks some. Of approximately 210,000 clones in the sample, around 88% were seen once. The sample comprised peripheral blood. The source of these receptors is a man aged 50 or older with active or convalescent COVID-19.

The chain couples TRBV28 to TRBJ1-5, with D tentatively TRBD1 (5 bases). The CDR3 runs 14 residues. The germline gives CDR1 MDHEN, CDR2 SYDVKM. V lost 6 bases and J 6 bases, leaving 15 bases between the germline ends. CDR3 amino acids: CASSPTVTSQPQHF. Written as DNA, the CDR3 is TGTGCCAGCAGCCCGACAGTCACCAGTCAGCCCCAGCATTTT.

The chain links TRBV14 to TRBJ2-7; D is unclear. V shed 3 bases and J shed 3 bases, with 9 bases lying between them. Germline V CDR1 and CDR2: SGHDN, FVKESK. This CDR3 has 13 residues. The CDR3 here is CASSHQLRYEQYF. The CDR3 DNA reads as TGTGCCAGCAGCCACCAACTACGCTACGAGCAGTACTTC.

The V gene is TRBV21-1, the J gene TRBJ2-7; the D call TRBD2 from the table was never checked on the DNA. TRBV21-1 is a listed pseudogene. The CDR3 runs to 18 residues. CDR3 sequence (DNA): TGTGCCAGCAGCAAAGAGGGGCCTAGCGGGGGACTAAACTACGAGCAGTACTTC. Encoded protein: CASSKEGPSGGLNYEQYF.

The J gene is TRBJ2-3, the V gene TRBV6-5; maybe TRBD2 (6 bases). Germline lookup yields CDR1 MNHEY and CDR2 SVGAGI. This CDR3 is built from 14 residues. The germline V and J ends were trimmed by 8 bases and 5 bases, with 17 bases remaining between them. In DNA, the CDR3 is TGTGCCAGCGGGGCGGGGACCCGGGGAGATACGCAGTATTTT. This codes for CASGAGTRGDTQYF.

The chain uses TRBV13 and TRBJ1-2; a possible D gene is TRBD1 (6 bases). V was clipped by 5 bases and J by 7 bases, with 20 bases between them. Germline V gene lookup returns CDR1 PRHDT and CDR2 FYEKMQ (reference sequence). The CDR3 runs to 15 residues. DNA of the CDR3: TGTGCCAGCAGCAATACAGGGAGGGGTACTTTTGGCTACACCTTC. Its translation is CASSNTGRGTFGYTF.

The CDR3 coding sequence is TGTGCCACTTCGACTAGCGGGGCCAACTCCTACAATGAGCAGTTCTTC. This translates into CATSTSGANSYNEQFF. V and J are TRBV24-1 and TRBJ2-1; 11 nucleotides agree with TRBD2. CDR1 and CDR2 from the germline V gene are KGHDR and SFDVKD. The V segment lost 10 bases and the J segment 0 bases; nucleotides outside the gene matches: 7. This CDR3 spans 16 amino acids.

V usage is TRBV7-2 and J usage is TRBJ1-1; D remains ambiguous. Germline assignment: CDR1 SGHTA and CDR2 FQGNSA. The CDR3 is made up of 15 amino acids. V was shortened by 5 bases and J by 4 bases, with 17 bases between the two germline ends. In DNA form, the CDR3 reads TGTGCCAGCAGCCCCTCGGGTCCGCGGGGCACTGAAGCTTTCTTT. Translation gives CASSPSGPRGTEAFF.

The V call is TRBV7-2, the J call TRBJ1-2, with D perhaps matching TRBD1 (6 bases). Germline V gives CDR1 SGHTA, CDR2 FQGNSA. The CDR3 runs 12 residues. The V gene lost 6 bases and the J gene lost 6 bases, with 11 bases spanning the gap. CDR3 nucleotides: TGTGCCAGCAGACGAAACAGGGATGGCTACACCTTC. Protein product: CASRRNRDGYTF.

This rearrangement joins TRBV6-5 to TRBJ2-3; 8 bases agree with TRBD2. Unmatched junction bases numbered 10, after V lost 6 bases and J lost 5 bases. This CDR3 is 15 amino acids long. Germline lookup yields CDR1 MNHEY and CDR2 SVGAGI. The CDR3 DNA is TGTGCCAGCAGCTCGACTAGCGAAAAGGGAGATACGCAGTATTTT. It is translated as CASSSTSEKGDTQYF.

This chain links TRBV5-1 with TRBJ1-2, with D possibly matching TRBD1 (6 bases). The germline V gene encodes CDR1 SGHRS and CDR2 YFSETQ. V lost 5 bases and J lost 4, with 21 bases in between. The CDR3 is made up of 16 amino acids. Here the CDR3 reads CASRMVSQGPSYGYTF. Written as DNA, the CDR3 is TGCGCCAGCAGAATGGTTTCACAGGGTCCCTCCTATGGCTACACCTTC.

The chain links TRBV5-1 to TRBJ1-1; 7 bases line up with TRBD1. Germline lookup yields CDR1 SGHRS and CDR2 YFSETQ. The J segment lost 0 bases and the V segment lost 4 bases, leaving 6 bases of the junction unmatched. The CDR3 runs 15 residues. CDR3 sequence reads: CASSDDRALNTEAFF. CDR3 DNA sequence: TGCGCCAGCAGCGACGACAGGGCACTGAACACTGAAGCTTTCTTT.

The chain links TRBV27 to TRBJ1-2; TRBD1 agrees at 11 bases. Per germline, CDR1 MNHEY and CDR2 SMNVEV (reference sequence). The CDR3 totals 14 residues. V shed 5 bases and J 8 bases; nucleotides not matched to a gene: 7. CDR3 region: CASSKGQGAGGYTF. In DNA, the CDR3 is TGTGCCAGCAGTAAAGGACAGGGGGCTGGGGGCTACACCTTC.

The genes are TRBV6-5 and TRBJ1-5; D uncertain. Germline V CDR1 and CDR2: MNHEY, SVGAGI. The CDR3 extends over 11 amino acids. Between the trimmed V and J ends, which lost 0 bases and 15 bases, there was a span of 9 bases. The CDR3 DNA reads TGTGCCAGCAGTTACTCGGGCAGATTGCATTTT. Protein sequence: CASSYSGRLHF.

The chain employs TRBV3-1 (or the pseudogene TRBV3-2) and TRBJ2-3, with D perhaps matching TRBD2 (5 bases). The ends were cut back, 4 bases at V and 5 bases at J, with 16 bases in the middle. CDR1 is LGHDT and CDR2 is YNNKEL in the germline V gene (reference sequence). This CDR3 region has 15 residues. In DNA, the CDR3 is TGTGCCAGCAGCCCACTAGTTAACTGGGGAGATACGCAGTATTTT. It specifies CASSPLVNWGDTQYF.

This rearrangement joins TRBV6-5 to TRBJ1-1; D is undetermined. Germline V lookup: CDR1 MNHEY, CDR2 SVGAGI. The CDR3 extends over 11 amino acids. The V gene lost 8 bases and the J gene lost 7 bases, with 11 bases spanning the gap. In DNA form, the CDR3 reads TGTGCCAGCCGGGAGGGCAGTGAAGCTTTCTTT. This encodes CASREGSEAFF.

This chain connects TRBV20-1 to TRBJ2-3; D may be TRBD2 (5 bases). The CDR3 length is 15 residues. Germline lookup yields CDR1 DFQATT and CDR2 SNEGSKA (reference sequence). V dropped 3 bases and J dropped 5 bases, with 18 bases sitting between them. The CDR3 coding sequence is TGCAGTGCTAGTAGACTAAGGGCCATGCGAGATACGCAGTATTTT. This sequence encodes CSASRLRAMRDTQYF.

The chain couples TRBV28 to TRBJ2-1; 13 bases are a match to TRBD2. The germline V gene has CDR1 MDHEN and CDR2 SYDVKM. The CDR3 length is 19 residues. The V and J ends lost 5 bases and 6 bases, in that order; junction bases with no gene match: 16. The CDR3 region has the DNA TGTGCCAGCAGTCCCGTGTACACCGGGACTAGCGGGAATTTCAATGAGCAGTTCTTC. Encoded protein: CASSPVYTGTSGNFNEQFF.

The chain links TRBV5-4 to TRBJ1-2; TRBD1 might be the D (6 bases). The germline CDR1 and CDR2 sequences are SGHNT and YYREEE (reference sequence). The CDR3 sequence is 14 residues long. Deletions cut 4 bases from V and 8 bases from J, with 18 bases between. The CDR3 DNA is TGTGCCAGCAGCGCCCGGGACACCCTTAGGGGCTACACCTTC. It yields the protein CASSARDTLRGYTF.

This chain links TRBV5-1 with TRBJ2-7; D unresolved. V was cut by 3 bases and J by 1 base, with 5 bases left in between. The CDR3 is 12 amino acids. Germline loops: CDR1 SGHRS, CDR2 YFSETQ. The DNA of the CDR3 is TGCGCCAGCAGCTCAACTTCCTACGAGCAGTACTTC. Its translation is CASSSTSYEQYF.

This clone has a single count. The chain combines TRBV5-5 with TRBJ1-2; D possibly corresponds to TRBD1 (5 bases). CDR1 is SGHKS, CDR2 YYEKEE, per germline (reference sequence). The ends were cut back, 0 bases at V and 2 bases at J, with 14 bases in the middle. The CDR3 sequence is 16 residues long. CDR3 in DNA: TGTGCCAGCAGCTTGGTGTCGGGGGTGGAAAACTATGGCTACACCTTC. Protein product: CASSLVSGVENYGYTF.

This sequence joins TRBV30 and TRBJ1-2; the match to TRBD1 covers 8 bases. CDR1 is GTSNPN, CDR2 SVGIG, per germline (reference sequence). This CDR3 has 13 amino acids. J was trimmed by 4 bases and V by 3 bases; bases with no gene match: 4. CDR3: CAWSLRGRYGYTF. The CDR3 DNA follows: TGTGCCTGGAGCCTCAGGGGGCGCTATGGCTACACCTTC.

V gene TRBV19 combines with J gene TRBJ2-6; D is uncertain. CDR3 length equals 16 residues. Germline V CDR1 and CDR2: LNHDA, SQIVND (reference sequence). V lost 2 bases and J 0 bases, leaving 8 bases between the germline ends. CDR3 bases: TGTGCCAGTAGTATAACCCGGAGCTCTGGGGCCAACGTCCTGACTTTC. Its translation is CASSITRSSGANVLTF.

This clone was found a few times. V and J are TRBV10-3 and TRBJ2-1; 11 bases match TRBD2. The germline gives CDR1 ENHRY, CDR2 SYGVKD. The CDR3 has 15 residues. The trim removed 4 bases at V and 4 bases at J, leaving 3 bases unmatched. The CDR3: CAISGASGGYNEQFF. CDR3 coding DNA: TGTGCCATCAGTGGGGCTAGCGGGGGGTACAATGAGCAGTTCTTC.

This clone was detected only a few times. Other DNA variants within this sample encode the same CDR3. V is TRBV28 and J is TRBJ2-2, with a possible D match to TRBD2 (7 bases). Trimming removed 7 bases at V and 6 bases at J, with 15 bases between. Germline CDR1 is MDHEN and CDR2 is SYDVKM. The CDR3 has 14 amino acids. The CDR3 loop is CASIRGGGAGELFF. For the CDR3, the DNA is TGTGCCAGCATTAGGGGGGGCGGGGCCGGGGAGCTGTTTTTT.